Presented here are 4 T cell receptor beta chains from one specimen sequenced in a study of cytomegalovirus exposure and HLA in healthy donors. PCR used 60 Vbeta primers and 13 Jbeta primers. Libraries were prepared by immunoSEQ multiplex PCR; TCRdb keeps only in-frame clonotypes and omits some of them. The table records about 77,000 clones, around 79% of them present only once. The sample comprised PBMCs. The receptors come from a man between 35 and 55 years old in good health and CMV-seronegative.

DNA for the CDR3: TGTGCCACCAGCAGACCTTCTGGGGCCAACGTCCTGACTTTC. Protein sequence: CATSRPSGANVLTF. This chain uses TRBV15 with TRBJ2-6; D unclear. The germline V gene encodes CDR1 LNHNV and CDR2 YYDKDF (reference sequence). The length of the CDR3 is 14 residues. Between the trimmed V and J ends, which lost 2 bases and 1 base, there was a span of 3 bases.

J is TRBJ2-5 and V is TRBV19; TRBD2 agrees at 7 bases. Germline lookup yields CDR1 LNHDA and CDR2 SQIVND (reference sequence). The V and J ends lost 0 bases and 5 bases, in that order; junction bases with no gene match: 6. This CDR3 contains 15 residues. CDR3 sequence reads: CASSIDSGRTETQYF. The CDR3 DNA is TGTGCCAGTAGTATAGATTCCGGGAGGACGGAGACCCAGTACTTC.

The genes are TRBV2 and TRBJ2-3; 12 bases match TRBD1. CDR3 length: 14 residues. Germline V gives CDR1 SNHLY, CDR2 FYNNEI. Germline trimming cut 10 bases from V and 5 bases from J; bases unmatched to any gene: 7. The CDR3 DNA is TGTGCCACCCGGGACAGGGGGCTTGGAGATACGCAGTATTTT. Translated: CATRDRGLGDTQYF.

This clone was picked up one time. The chain is built from TRBV14 and TRBJ2-5; 8 bases match TRBD1. There are 18 residues in the CDR3. CDR1 SGHDN and CDR2 FVKESK come from the germline V gene. Trimming took 3 bases from V and 3 from J; bases not matched to a gene: 15. The CDR3 DNA reads as TGTGCCAGCAGCCACCGAATAGGAGGACAGGGATTGAAAGAGACCCAGTACTTC. Translation gives CASSHRIGGQGLKETQYF.